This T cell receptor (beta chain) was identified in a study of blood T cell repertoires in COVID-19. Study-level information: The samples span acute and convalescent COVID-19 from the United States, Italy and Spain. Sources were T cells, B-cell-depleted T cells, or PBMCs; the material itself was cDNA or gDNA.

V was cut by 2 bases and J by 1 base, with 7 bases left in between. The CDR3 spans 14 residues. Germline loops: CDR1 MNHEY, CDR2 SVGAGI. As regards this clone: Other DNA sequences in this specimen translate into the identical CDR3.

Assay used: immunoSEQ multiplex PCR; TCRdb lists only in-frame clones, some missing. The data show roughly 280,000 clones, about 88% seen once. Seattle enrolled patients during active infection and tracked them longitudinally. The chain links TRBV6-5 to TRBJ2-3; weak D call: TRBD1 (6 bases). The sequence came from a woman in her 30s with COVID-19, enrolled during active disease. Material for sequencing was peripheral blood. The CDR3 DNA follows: TGTGCCAGCAGTTACGGGGGCGGCACAGATACGCAGTATTTT. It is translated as CASSYGGGTDTQYF.